This TCR beta chain was recorded in a study of T cells after yellow fever vaccination. The CDR3 runs 14 residues. The V gene end was trimmed by 7 bases and the J gene end by 6 bases; junction bases not matched to a gene: 8. Germline values: CDR1 MNHEY, CDR2 SVGEGT. Comment on this clonotype: Its antigen is not identified.

They built TCR cDNA with 5'RACE template switching, a step that put in a universal primer site and UMIs. TCRdb re-analysed the 5' RACE reads in MiXCR, keeping a single row per CDR3 protein. This table has fewer than 100,000 distinct CDR3 sequences, about 6% appearing once. Study outcomes and limitations: High-abundance clonotypes from the bulk population could contaminate FACS-sorted repertoires. Subsequent to the booster, the majority of primary-vaccination clones reappeared (around 96% CD4, 85% to 90% CD8). The secondary response peaked faster, at day 5 versus 15, but was weaker.

V is TRBV6-2 or TRBV6-3 and J is TRBJ2-1; 8 bases are shared with TRBD2. The source of this sequence is a young man who received the YFV17D yellow fever vaccine. Here the sequenced sample was CD8+ T cells sorted from PBMCs, taken 10 days after the yellow fever booster vaccination. This CDR3 is CASTYGGVSNEQFF. CDR3 DNA sequence: TGTGCCAGCACCTACGGGGGGGTCAGCAATGAGCAGTTCTTC.